This T cell receptor (beta chain) comes out of a study of cytomegalovirus exposure and HLA in healthy donors. Study results and caveats: For TCR beta chains, V- and J-gene trimming was later linked to a missense DCLRE1C variant.

Primers for the PCR totalled 60 Vbeta and 13 Jbeta. Sequencing was performed with immunoSEQ multiplex PCR; in TCRdb, only in-frame clones are kept and a portion is missing. The table lists fewer than 150,000 clones, 65% to 90% of them singletons, with 1.2% in the top ten. The CDR3 loop spans 14 amino acids. Losses at the gene ends were 3 bases for V and 4 bases for J; bases not matched to a gene: 2. The germline gives CDR1 MNHEY, CDR2 SMNVEV (reference sequence). As regards this clone: The antigen is undetermined.

The sequence came from a female donor in good health and CMV-seronegative. The sample was PBMCs. The genes are TRBV27 and TRBJ2-2; 7 bases agree with TRBD2. CDR3 nucleotides: TGTGCCAGCAGTTTCAGGACTAGCACCGGGGAGCTGTTTTTT. Protein sequence: CASSFRTSTGELFF.